What follows are 30 T cell receptor beta chains derived from one specimen sequenced in a study of blood T cell repertoires in COVID-19. Produced via immunoSEQ multiplex PCR; TCRdb's table is partial and in-frame only. In the table there are 450,000 to 500,000 clones, 70% to 90% of which are singletons. Sequencing was done on a sample of PBMCs or T cells enriched from blood (not recorded which). The receptor source for this set is a woman aged 60 to 75 who had recovered from COVID-19.

This clone was seen once. The CDR3 DNA sequence: TGTGCCTGGAGTGTACTTGAACAGGGTGGTGAAAAACTGTTTTTT. Its translation is CAWSVLEQGGEKLFF. V usage is TRBV30 and J usage is TRBJ1-4; tentative D call: TRBD1 (6 bases). V lost 0 bases, J lost 7 bases, and 15 bases lay in between. Germline CDR1 and CDR2: GTSNPN and SVGIG (reference sequence). The CDR3 is 15 amino acids.

V usage is TRBV9 and J usage is TRBJ1-3; the D gene is possibly TRBD1 (6 bases). The germline CDR1 and CDR2 sequences are SGDLS and YYNGEE. This CDR3 comprises 16 residues. V was trimmed by 0 bases and J by 4 bases, leaving 14 bases between them. The CDR3 sequence: CASSVGSGARGNTIYF. DNA of the CDR3: TGTGCCAGCAGCGTAGGATCAGGGGCTCGAGGAAACACCATATATTTT.

This sequence joins TRBV7-6 and TRBJ2-6, with 9 nucleotides matching TRBD2. The CDR3 is 18 residues long. With 5 bases clipped from V and 3 bases from J, the junction kept 11 bases outside the gene matches. CDR1 and CDR2 from the germline V gene are SGHVS and FNYEAQ. CDR3 sequence reads: CASSPEAGGFGGANVLTF. The CDR3 nucleotides are TGTGCCAGCAGCCCCGAAGCGGGGGGTTTTGGTGGGGCCAACGTCCTGACTTTC.

The chain links TRBV6-5 to TRBJ1-2; 7 nucleotides match TRBD1. V shed 6 bases, J shed 4 bases, and the junction held 8 bases outside the gene matches. The CDR3 runs to 14 residues. Germline lookup yields CDR1 MNHEY and CDR2 SVGAGI. The CDR3 protein is CASRDRDRSYGYTF. DNA for the CDR3: TGTGCCAGCAGAGACCGGGACAGAAGCTATGGCTACACCTTC.

This chain links TRBV10-3 with TRBJ1-1, with 7 bases aligning to TRBD1. The CDR3 sequence is 14 residues long. The J segment lost 6 bases and the V segment lost 6 bases, leaving 10 bases of the junction unmatched. Germline V lookup: CDR1 ENHRY, CDR2 SYGVKD. CDR3 sequence reads: CAIRGTVNFPEAFF. The CDR3 DNA reads TGTGCCATCAGGGGGACAGTGAACTTCCCTGAAGCTTTCTTT.

The chain combines TRBV7-2 with TRBJ2-3; 11 nucleotides line up with TRBD2. Trimming removed 6 bases from V and 2 bases from J; junction bases left unmatched: 4. Germline-derived CDR1 and CDR2 are SGHTA and FQGNSA. The CDR3 runs 15 residues. The CDR3 region is CASRDSGGDTDTQYF. CDR3 sequence (DNA): TGTGCCAGCAGGGATAGCGGGGGGGACACAGATACGCAGTATTTT.

The chain has TRBV19 and TRBJ2-7; 12 bases line up with TRBD2. Germline V gene lookup returns CDR1 LNHDA and CDR2 SQIVND (reference sequence). The CDR3 totals 16 residues. V lost 5 bases and J lost 1; bases outside the gene matches: 6. The CDR3 nucleotides are TGTGCCAGTAGTCTAAGACTAGCGGGGGTTTCCTACGAGCAGTACTTC. Protein sequence: CASSLRLAGVSYEQYF.

The J gene is TRBJ2-3, the V gene TRBV18, with 8 bases fitting TRBD2. The CDR3 is 15 amino acids. Germline V gene data show CDR1 as KGHSH and CDR2 as LQKENI. J gave up 3 bases and V 3 bases, and 5 bases lay outside the gene matches. The CDR3 region has the DNA TGTGCCAGCTCACCTTTAGCGGGGAGAACAGATACGCAGTATTTT. Amino acids: CASSPLAGRTDTQYF.

The chain has TRBV10-3 and TRBJ2-3; 11 bases agree with TRBD2. With 4 bases clipped from V and 7 bases from J, the junction kept 7 bases outside the gene matches. This CDR3 is built from 15 residues. Per the germline V gene, CDR1 is ENHRY and CDR2 is SYGVKD. The CDR3 protein is CAISASGGFGNTQYF. Here the CDR3 DNA reads TGTGCCATCAGTGCTAGCGGGGGGTTTGGAAATACGCAGTATTTT.

The chain employs TRBV24-1 and TRBJ2-3, with D maybe TRBD2 (6 bases). This CDR3 comprises 14 residues. Trimming removed 3 bases at V and 3 bases at J, with 9 bases between. Germline-derived CDR1 and CDR2 are KGHDR and SFDVKD. The CDR3 DNA reads as TGTGCCACCAGTGATGGCGGGGAGACAGATACGCAGTATTTT. The encoded protein is CATSDGGETDTQYF.

This rearrangement joins TRBV5-4 to TRBJ2-5; TRBD2 agrees at 7 bases. Trimming removed 2 bases from V and 3 bases from J; junction bases left unmatched: 4. Per germline, CDR1 SGHNT and CDR2 YYREEE (reference sequence). CDR3 length: 14 amino acids. CDR3 bases: TGTGCCAGCAGCTTCAGCGGGGCCGAAGAGACCCAGTACTTC. Translation: CASSFSGAEETQYF.

The CDR3 protein is CASRGQGIGIQYF. The CDR3 nucleotides read TGTGCCAGCAGGGGACAGGGCATTGGCATTCAGTACTTC. The rearrangement joins TRBV6-5 to TRBJ2-4, with 9 bases aligning to TRBD1. CDR1 MNHEY and CDR2 SVGAGI come from the germline V gene. The CDR3 has 13 residues. Unmatched junction bases numbered 6, after V lost 6 bases and J lost 9 bases.

This chain links TRBV3-1 (or the pseudogene TRBV3-2) with TRBJ1-6; D remains unclear. Germline loops: CDR1 LGHDT, CDR2 YNNKEL (reference sequence). The CDR3 contains 14 residues. Between the trimmed V and J ends, which lost 0 bases and 13 bases, there was a span of 13 bases. CDR3 nucleotide sequence: TGTGCCAGCAGCCAAGATAGCGGGATTCAGCCCCTCCACTTT. Translated, it gives CASSQDSGIQPLHF.

The V call is TRBV5-1, the J call TRBJ2-6; 8 bases are a match to TRBD1. The CDR3 consists of 16 residues. CDR1 is SGHRS, CDR2 YFSETQ, per germline. The V gene end was trimmed by 0 bases and the J gene end by 6 bases; junction bases not matched to a gene: 5. The CDR3 spells CASSLGATGAANVLTF. The CDR3 nucleotides are TGCGCCAGCAGCTTGGGAGCGACAGGGGCGGCCAACGTCCTGACTTTC.

This chain links TRBV7-9 with TRBJ1-1; TRBD1 matches 10 bases. This CDR3 contains 14 residues. V dropped 6 bases and J dropped 11; count of bases not matched to a gene: 12. Germline V gives CDR1 SEHNR, CDR2 FQNEAQ (reference sequence). CDR3 coding DNA: TGTGCCAGCAGTAGAGCCGGGACAGGGGAGAGGGCTTTCTTT. Protein sequence: CASSRAGTGERAFF.

The J gene is TRBJ1-2, the V gene TRBV6-2 or TRBV6-3; D ambiguous. From germline, CDR1 is MNHEY and CDR2 SVGEGT. Trimming left V 6 bases short and J 1 base short, with 18 bases between. The length of the CDR3 is 16 residues. CDR3 in amino acids: CASSPSLGLINYGYTF. Here the CDR3 DNA reads TGTGCCAGCAGCCCCTCCCTGGGCCTTATTAACTATGGCTACACCTTC.

The J gene is TRBJ2-7, the V gene TRBV19; TRBD1 matches at 9 bases. Germline V gives CDR1 LNHDA, CDR2 SQIVND (reference sequence). The CDR3 loop spans 16 amino acids. Trimming at V came to 0 bases and at J to 3 bases, leaving 6 bases not matched to a gene. The CDR3 sequence is CASSIDLGTGLYEQYV. CDR3 nucleotide sequence: TGTGCCAGTAGTATAGATCTTGGGACAGGGCTCTACGAGCAGTACGTC.

This sequence joins TRBV24-1 and TRBJ2-1, with 8 bases lining up with TRBD1. Germline trimming cut 6 bases from V and 0 bases from J; bases unmatched to any gene: 9. CDR1 is KGHDR, CDR2 SFDVKD, per germline. CDR3 length: 17 residues. CDR3 loop: CATSTQGAGSSYNEQFF. The CDR3 nucleotides are TGTGCCACCAGTACCCAGGGGGCTGGAAGCTCCTACAATGAGCAGTTCTTC.

CDR3 in amino acids: CASQPDSRLNNSPLHF. The CDR3 DNA follows: TGTGCCAGTCAACCGGACAGCCGCCTCAATAATTCACCCCTCCACTTT. The chain combines TRBV21-1 with TRBJ1-6; TRBD1, the D gene given by the table, was not confirmed from the DNA. TRBV21-1 is a listed pseudogene. This CDR3 spans 16 amino acids.

The CDR3 nucleotides are TGTGCCAGCAACCCGACAGGGGTCTATGGCTACACCTTC. This gives the protein CASNPTGVYGYTF. The rearrangement joins TRBV11-2 to TRBJ1-2, with 8 bases that match TRBD1. The length of the CDR3 is 13 residues. Unmatched junction bases numbered 5, after V lost 7 bases and J lost 4 bases. Germline CDR1 is SGHAT and CDR2 is FQNNGV.

The chain has TRBV5-1 and TRBJ2-5; 9 nucleotides line up with TRBD2. J gave up 5 bases and V 0 bases, and 11 bases lay outside the gene matches. The germline gives CDR1 SGHRS, CDR2 YFSETQ. The CDR3 is made up of 17 amino acids. The CDR3 DNA reads TGCGCCAGCAGCTTGGGTGTCGGTAGCGGGGGCGGGGAGACCCAGTACTTC. Translated, it gives CASSLGVGSGGGETQYF. The variable domain in full, completed from reference TRBV5-1 and TRBJ2-5, reads KAGVTQTPRYLIKTRGQQVTLSCSPISGHRSVSWYQQTPGQGLQFLFEYFSETQRNKGNFPGRFSGRQFSNSRSEMNVSTLELGDSALYLCASSLGVGSGGGETQYFGPGTRLLVL.

This clone appeared a single time. The chain joins TRBV6-5 to TRBJ2-1, with D unresolved. The CDR3 contains 15 residues. The V gene's germline CDR1 is MNHEY and CDR2 SVGAGI. V gave up 6 bases and J gave up 2 bases, with 14 bases separating them. CDR3 bases: TGTGCCAGCAGCCCATCCTGGAGTCCCTACAATGAGCAGTTCTTC. Protein: CASSPSWSPYNEQFF.

This clone has more than one count but fewer than ten. In nucleotides, the CDR3 is TGTGCCAGCAGTGGCGAGGGATTCCCAACTAATGAAAAACTGTTTTTT. It specifies CASSGEGFPTNEKLFF. The chain is built from TRBV2 and TRBJ1-4; D call uncertain. The V gene lost 4 bases and the J gene lost 0 bases, with 12 bases spanning the gap. Germline lookup yields CDR1 SNHLY and CDR2 FYNNEI. The CDR3 is 16 amino acids.

This chain links TRBV12-5 with TRBJ2-3; no clear D. CDR3 size: 14 residues. Germline V gene data show CDR1 as LGHNT and CDR2 as FRNRAP. The ends were cut back, 3 bases at V and 0 bases at J, with 7 bases in the middle. CDR3 coding DNA: TGTGCTAGTGGTTTTGGCTCTAGCACAGATACGCAGTATTTT. Protein product: CASGFGSSTDTQYF.

The rearrangement joins TRBV19 to TRBJ1-2; 7 nucleotides align to TRBD1. V gave up 7 bases and J gave up 4 bases; unmatched junction bases: 9. The CDR3 covers 14 residues. Looked up from germline, CDR1 is LNHDA and CDR2 is SQIVND (reference sequence). The CDR3 spells CASNPQGTSYGYTF. The CDR3 DNA sequence: TGTGCCAGTAATCCACAGGGGACGAGCTATGGCTACACCTTC.

The chain combines TRBV10-3 with TRBJ1-1; a possible D gene is TRBD1 (6 bases). Trimming left V 7 bases short and J 1 base short, with 13 bases between. The CDR3 consists of 14 residues. From germline, CDR1 is ENHRY and CDR2 SYGVKD. CDR3 bases: TGTGCCATCAAACAGGGCGTTGCGAACACTGAAGCTTTCTTT. It encodes CAIKQGVANTEAFF.

The gene calls are TRBV7-2 and TRBJ2-3, with TRBD2 matching over 11 bases. The junction had 6 bases not matched to a gene; V was cut back by 6 bases and J by 4 bases. This CDR3 has 15 amino acids. Germline V gives CDR1 SGHTA, CDR2 FQGNSA. The DNA for the CDR3 is TGTGCCAGCAGTCTTAGCGGGGGGGCCGCAGATACGCAGTATTTT. Translated, it gives CASSLSGGAADTQYF.

The chain recombines TRBV10-3 with TRBJ1-2; D uncertain. The germline V gene encodes CDR1 ENHRY and CDR2 SYGVKD. The CDR3 extends over 12 amino acids. Trimming shortened V by 3 bases and J by 5 bases, and 7 bases separated the two germline ends. The CDR3 coding sequence is TGTGCCATCAGTGAAACAGCTTATGGCTACACCTTC. Amino acids: CAISETAYGYTF.

The CDR3: CASSPGTQTYGYTF. Here the CDR3 DNA reads TGTGCCAGCAGTCCGGGGACACAAACCTATGGCTACACCTTC. The chain uses TRBV27 and TRBJ1-2; D is perhaps TRBD1 (6 bases). The CDR3 runs 14 residues. Germline CDR1 is MNHEY and CDR2 is SMNVEV (reference sequence). V was shortened by 5 bases and J by 4 bases, with 14 bases between the two germline ends.

The chain couples TRBV3-1 (or the pseudogene TRBV3-2) to TRBJ1-6; no clear D. In germline, CDR1 is LGHDT, CDR2 YNNKEL (reference sequence). The V end was cut by 0 bases, the J end by 13 bases, with 16 bases between. The CDR3 runs to 15 residues. The CDR3 DNA reads as TGTGCCAGCAGCCAAGAACCTACAAACATGGGCCCCCTCCACTTT. It codes for CASSQEPTNMGPLHF.